The source of this T cell receptor beta chain is a study of shared T cell receptors in the human thymus. This clone is a singleton in its sample. Germline assignment: CDR1 LGHNA and CDR2 YNFKEQ. This CDR3 spans 17 amino acids. The V end lost 0 bases, the J end lost 4 bases, and 16 bases lay between the germline ends. Method: immunoSEQ multiplex PCR; TCRdb's copy keeps in-frame clones and lacks some. Here the sample spans more than 550,000 clones, 80% to 90% being singletons. These data were likewise used in another study, on human thymus T cells. That work contributes: Thymic tissue was derived from resections collected during corrective heart surgery.

The origin of this receptor is a girl under two years old with a congenital heart defect. This chain uses TRBV4-2 with TRBJ2-1, with D uncertain. Sequencing was done on a sample of thymocytes. The CDR3 region has the DNA TGTGCCAGCAGCCAAGATACCTCGTCCCCTGAGTACAATGAGCAGTTCTTC. Its translation is CASSQDTSSPEYNEQFF.